This note documents a single TCR beta chain sequence. A read error may account for a junction end that differs from germline. The sample originates from a study of regulatory dendritic cells for organ transplantation. Generated by immunoSEQ multiplex PCR, the TCRdb table keeps only in-frame clones and is missing some. The sample lists about 38,000 clones, about nine tenths seen once, with over 0.095% in the top ten. The CDR3 is 16 amino acids. Germline V gene sequence: CDR1 SGHTA, CDR2 FQGNSA. The sequence was collected from a human donor in good health. This rearrangement joins TRBV7-2 to TRBJ2-2; the match to TRBD2 covers 9 bases. Sample: naive CD8+ T cells from blood. Subset noted: CD45RA+ naive T cells. CDR3 sequence reads: CASSLAGVVFAGELFF. Written as DNA, the CDR3 is TGTGCCAGCAGTTTAGCGGGAGTGGTTTTTGCGGGGGAGCTGTTTTTT.